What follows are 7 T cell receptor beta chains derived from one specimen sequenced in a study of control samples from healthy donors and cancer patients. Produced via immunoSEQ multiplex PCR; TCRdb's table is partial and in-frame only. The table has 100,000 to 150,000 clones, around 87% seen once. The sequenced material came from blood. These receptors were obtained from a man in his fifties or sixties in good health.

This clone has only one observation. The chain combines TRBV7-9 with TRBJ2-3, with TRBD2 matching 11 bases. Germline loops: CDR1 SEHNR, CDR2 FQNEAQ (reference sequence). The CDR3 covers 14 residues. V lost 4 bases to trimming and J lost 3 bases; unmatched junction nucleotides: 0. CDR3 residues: CASSSSGGTDTQYF. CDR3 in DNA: TGTGCCAGCAGCTCTAGCGGGGGGACAGATACGCAGTATTTT.

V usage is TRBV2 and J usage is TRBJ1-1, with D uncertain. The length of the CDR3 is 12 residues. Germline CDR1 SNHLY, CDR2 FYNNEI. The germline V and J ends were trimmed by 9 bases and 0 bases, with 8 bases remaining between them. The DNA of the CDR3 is TGTGCCAGTCTAATACTGAACACTGAAGCTTTCTTT. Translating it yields CASLILNTEAFF.

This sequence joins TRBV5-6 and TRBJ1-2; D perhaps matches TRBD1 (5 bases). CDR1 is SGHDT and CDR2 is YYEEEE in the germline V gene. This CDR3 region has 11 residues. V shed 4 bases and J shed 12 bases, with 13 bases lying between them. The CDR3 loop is CASSLEGKNTF. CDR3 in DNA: TGTGCCAGCAGCCTAGAGGGGAAGAACACCTTC.

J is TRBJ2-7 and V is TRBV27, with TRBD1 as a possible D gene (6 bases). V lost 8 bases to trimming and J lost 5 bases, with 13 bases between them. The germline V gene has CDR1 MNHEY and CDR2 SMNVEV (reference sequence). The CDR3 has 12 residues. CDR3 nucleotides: TGTGCCAGCGGCCAGGGGAATAACGAGCAGTACTTC. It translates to CASGQGNNEQYF.

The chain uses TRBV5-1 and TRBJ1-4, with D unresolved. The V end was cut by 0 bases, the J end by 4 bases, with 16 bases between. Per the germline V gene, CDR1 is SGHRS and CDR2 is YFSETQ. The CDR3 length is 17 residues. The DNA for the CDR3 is TGCGCCAGCAGCTTGGAGGGCCCCCTCTCCCTTAATGAAAAACTGTTTTTT. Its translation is CASSLEGPLSLNEKLFF.

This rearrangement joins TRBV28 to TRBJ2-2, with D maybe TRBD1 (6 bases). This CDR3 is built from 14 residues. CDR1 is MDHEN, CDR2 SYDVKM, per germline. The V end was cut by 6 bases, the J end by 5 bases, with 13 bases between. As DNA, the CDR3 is TGTGCCAGCAGCCGGAGCCAGGGGACCGGGGAGCTGTTTTTT. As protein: CASSRSQGTGELFF.

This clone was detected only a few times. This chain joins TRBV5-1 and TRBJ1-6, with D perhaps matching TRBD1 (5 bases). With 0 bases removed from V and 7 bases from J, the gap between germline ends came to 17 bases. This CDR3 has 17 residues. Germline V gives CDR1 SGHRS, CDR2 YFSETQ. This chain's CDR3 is CASSLAYGDSVNSPLHF. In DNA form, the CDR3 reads TGCGCCAGCAGCTTGGCGTATGGAGACAGCGTAAATTCACCCCTCCACTTT.